Below, 14 T cell receptor beta chains from the same sample are listed, as sequenced in a study of blood T cell repertoires in COVID-19. Measured with immunoSEQ multiplex PCR; TCRdb has only the in-frame clones, and not every one. The table records roughly 200,000 clones, approximately 88% of them present only once. Sequencing was done on a sample of peripheral blood. Receptors originate from a man in his forties with acute or convalescent COVID-19.

This chain uses TRBV5-1 with TRBJ2-7; TRBD1 is a possible D gene (6 bases). The CDR3 consists of 14 residues. Per the germline V gene, CDR1 is SGHRS and CDR2 is YFSETQ. V was trimmed by 1 base and J by 3 bases, leaving 11 bases between them. This CDR3 is CASSLTGPLYEQYF. The CDR3 nucleotides are TGCGCCAGCAGCTTGACAGGGCCCCTCTACGAGCAGTACTTC.

This chain joins TRBV5-6 and TRBJ1-4; D not resolved. V was cut by 2 bases and J by 12 bases, with 14 bases left in between. The CDR3 totals 13 residues. In germline, CDR1 is SGHDT, CDR2 YYEEEE. CDR3 sequence reads: CASSFRVPGELFF. CDR3 in DNA: TGTGCCAGCAGCTTTCGAGTTCCCGGGGAACTGTTTTTT.

This clone was seen only once. V is TRBV6-1 and J is TRBJ1-3; D remains ambiguous. The CDR3 sequence is 15 residues long. Germline loops: CDR1 MNHNS, CDR2 SASEGT. V lost 1 base, J lost 1 base, and 8 bases lay in between. The CDR3 nucleotides are TGTGCCAGCAGTGAAGTCACAAGTTCTGGAAACACCATATATTTT. Its protein product is CASSEVTSSGNTIYF.

This chain connects TRBV28 to TRBJ2-5; the match to TRBD1 covers 11 bases. Unmatched junction bases numbered 7, after V lost 3 bases and J lost 4 bases. This CDR3 has 16 amino acids. Germline CDR1 reads MDHEN; CDR2 reads SYDVKM. In DNA form, the CDR3 reads TGTGCCAGCAGTTTTCCCGGGACAGGGGGATCAGAGACCCAGTACTTC. Protein product: CASSFPGTGGSETQYF.

The count of this clone is one. V gene TRBV4-3 combines with J gene TRBJ2-1, with 8 bases identical to TRBD1. Germline-derived CDR1 and CDR2 are LGHNA and YSLEER. The CDR3 totals 16 residues. Unmatched junction bases numbered 10, after V lost 0 bases and J lost 9 bases. CDR3 DNA sequence: TGCGCCAGCAGCCAAGATCTGGCGGACAGGGTCTCTGAGCAGTTCTTC. Its protein product is CASSQDLADRVSEQFF.

This clone was seen a single time. The V call is TRBV5-4, the J call TRBJ2-5; TRBD1 is a possible D gene (5 bases). V was shortened by 3 bases and J by 1 base, with 13 bases between the two germline ends. The CDR3 extends over 15 amino acids. CDR1 is SGHNT, CDR2 YYREEE, per germline (reference sequence). As DNA, the CDR3 is TGTGCCAGCAGCTCCCCCCGACAGACCCAAGAGACCCAGTACTTC. Translated: CASSSPRQTQETQYF.

The V and J genes are TRBV7-9 and TRBJ1-2, with 7 bases lining up with TRBD1. Germline V lookup: CDR1 SEHNR, CDR2 FQNEAQ (reference sequence). Germline trimming cut 10 bases from V and 4 bases from J; bases unmatched to any gene: 12. The CDR3 is 14 residues long. The CDR3 loop is CANRLGDRLYGYTF. CDR3 bases: TGTGCCAACCGTCTAGGGGACAGACTCTATGGCTACACCTTC.

The rearrangement links TRBV4-3 to TRBJ1-1; D remains unclear. Looked up from germline, CDR1 is LGHNA and CDR2 is YSLEER. The CDR3 is 13 residues long. V was trimmed by 3 bases and J by 1 base, leaving 6 bases between them. The CDR3 region is CASSQRGNTEAFF. The CDR3, as DNA: TGCGCCAGCAGCCAGAGAGGGAACACTGAAGCTTTCTTT.

The chain carries TRBV6-6 and TRBJ1-2; D perhaps matches TRBD1 (5 bases). V was clipped by 2 bases and J by 4 bases, with 11 bases between them. Germline lookup yields CDR1 MNHNY and CDR2 SVGAGI (reference sequence). The CDR3 contains 14 residues. The CDR3 loop is CASSYLGRPYGYTF. The DNA for the CDR3 is TGTGCCAGCAGTTACCTGGGGCGGCCCTATGGCTACACCTTC.

The chain links TRBV19 to TRBJ1-2; D gene unclear. CDR3 size: 14 residues. Per the germline V gene, CDR1 is LNHDA and CDR2 is SQIVND (reference sequence). Trimming took 3 bases from V and 2 from J, leaving 10 bases between them. The CDR3 sequence: CASSISTVNYGYTF. CDR3 nucleotide sequence: TGTGCCAGTAGTATCTCAACAGTGAACTATGGCTACACCTTC. The entire variable domain, with the rest obtained from reference TRBV19 and TRBJ1-2, is as follows: DGGITQSPKYLFRKEGQNVTLSCEQNLNHDAMYWYRQDPGQGLRLIYYSQIVNDFQKGDIAEGYSVSREKKESFPLTVTSAQKNPTAFYLCASSISTVNYGYTFGSGTRLTVV.

The chain combines TRBV7-2 with TRBJ2-7; 9 nucleotides line up with TRBD1. Per germline, CDR1 SGHTA and CDR2 FQGNSA. The V gene end was trimmed by 10 bases and the J gene end by 1 base; junction bases not matched to a gene: 8. The CDR3 has 14 amino acids. The CDR3 DNA reads as TGTGCCACCTCCGGGACAGGGTTTTCCTACGAGCAGTACTTC. Amino acid sequence: CATSGTGFSYEQYF.

The genes are TRBV5-1 and TRBJ1-2; 10 bases fit TRBD1. Germline lookup yields CDR1 SGHRS and CDR2 YFSETQ. With V trimmed by 5 bases and J by 7 bases, 5 bases remained unmatched. CDR3 length: 13 residues. The CDR3 DNA reads TGCGCCAGCAGTATAGGGACAGGGGTTGGCTACACCTTC. It encodes CASSIGTGVGYTF.

J is TRBJ2-5 and V is TRBV5-1, with 7 bases that match TRBD2. This CDR3 comprises 14 residues. Germline assignment: CDR1 SGHRS and CDR2 YFSETQ. V shed 4 bases, J shed 4 bases, and the junction held 7 bases outside the gene matches. CDR3 nucleotide sequence: TGCGCCAGCAGCCCACCGGGACTACCAGAGACCCAGTACTTC. Amino acid sequence: CASSPPGLPETQYF. Based on the CDR3 plus reference TRBV5-1 and TRBJ2-5, the full variable domain is KAGVTQTPRYLIKTRGQQVTLSCSPISGHRSVSWYQQTPGQGLQFLFEYFSETQRNKGNFPGRFSGRQFSNSRSEMNVSTLELGDSALYLCASSPPGLPETQYFGPGTRLLVL.

A remark on this clone: Other DNA sequences in this specimen translate into the identical CDR3. This sequence joins TRBV5-1 and TRBJ2-3; D not certain. This CDR3 is built from 14 residues. With 0 bases removed from V and 2 bases from J, the gap between germline ends came to 7 bases. Germline V gives CDR1 SGHRS, CDR2 YFSETQ. The CDR3 sequence is CASSLAQTTDTQYF. The CDR3 DNA reads as TGCGCCAGCAGCTTGGCACAAACCACAGATACGCAGTATTTT.